The 21 T cell receptor beta chains listed next were all sequenced from one sample in a study of regulatory dendritic cells for organ transplantation. Sorted T cells were CFSE-labeled and cultured 5 days with allogeneic regulatory or mature dendritic cells at 1:10. The antigens these receptors bind are not known. Some clones are missing from TCRdb's copy, which holds only in-frame ones; the method was immunoSEQ multiplex PCR. Altogether about 12,000 clones are present, around 62% being singletons, with the ten largest covering approximately 1.2%. Sequencing was carried out using naive CD8+ T cells from blood cultured with dendritic cells. Subset defined: CD45RA+ naive T cells. The receptors stem from a human donor in good health.

The rearrangement uses TRBV27 and TRBJ2-1; 14 bases match TRBD2. The V gene's germline CDR1 is MNHEY and CDR2 SMNVEV (reference sequence). The CDR3 runs to 15 residues. Unmatched junction bases numbered 2, after V lost 4 bases and J lost 6 bases. Here the CDR3 reads CASSSGTSGGNEQFF. The CDR3 DNA is TGTGCCAGCAGTTCCGGGACTAGCGGGGGCAATGAGCAGTTCTTC.

The rearrangement links TRBV7-9 to TRBJ2-7; 7 nucleotides align to TRBD2. Germline V CDR1 and CDR2: SEHNR, FQNEAQ (reference sequence). CDR3 length: 15 amino acids. V trimming: 7 bases; J trimming: 0 bases; junction bases outside the gene matches: 9. CDR3 in DNA: TGTGCCAGCACACCCTCTTGGGAGGGCTCCTACGAGCAGTACTTC. Its protein product is CASTPSWEGSYEQYF.

This chain connects TRBV5-6 to TRBJ1-4; 10 positions agree with TRBD1. Trimming cost V 4 bases and J 7 bases; bases outside gene matches: 13. The CDR3 length is 17 residues. Germline CDR1 is SGHDT and CDR2 is YYEEEE. The CDR3 DNA reads as TGTGCCAGCAGCCTGGGACAGGGGAAGGTGACGAGTGAAAAACTGTTTTTT. This gives the protein CASSLGQGKVTSEKLFF.

The CDR3 loop reads CASSLTGSHEQYF. As DNA, the CDR3 is TGCGCCAGCAGCTTGACAGGTTCCCACGAGCAGTACTTC. J is TRBJ2-7 and V is TRBV5-1; tentative D call: TRBD1 (5 bases). The V gene's germline CDR1 is SGHRS and CDR2 YFSETQ. Deletions cut 1 base from V and 5 bases from J, with 10 bases between. This CDR3 region has 13 residues.

The V call is TRBV5-1, the J call TRBJ1-1, with 8 positions matching TRBD1. The J segment lost 0 bases and the V segment lost 0 bases, leaving 7 bases of the junction unmatched. This CDR3 has 17 residues. From germline, CDR1 is SGHRS and CDR2 YFSETQ. CDR3 loop: CASSLGYPTGVNTEAFF. The CDR3 DNA is TGCGCCAGCAGCTTGGGTTACCCGACAGGGGTGAACACTGAAGCTTTCTTT.

This clone appeared a few times. The chain recombines TRBV7-9 with TRBJ2-7; TRBD1 matches at 7 bases. Trimming cost V 5 bases and J 1 base; bases outside gene matches: 8. This CDR3 has 15 amino acids. Germline V gene data show CDR1 as SEHNR and CDR2 as FQNEAQ (reference sequence). In DNA, the CDR3 is TGTGCCAGCAGCACTGGACAGGCCCTATCCTACGAGCAGTACTTC. This codes for CASSTGQALSYEQYF.

This clone has a single count. The gene calls are TRBV7-9 and TRBJ2-3; possibly TRBD2 for D (5 bases). Germline V lookup: CDR1 SEHNR, CDR2 FQNEAQ (reference sequence). The CDR3 loop spans 14 amino acids. Trimming pared 1 base from V and 2 bases from J, leaving 7 bases between. The CDR3 protein is CASSLGGYTDTQYF. As DNA, the CDR3 is TGTGCCAGCAGCTTAGGCGGGTACACAGATACGCAGTATTTT.

V gene TRBV4-3 combines with J gene TRBJ2-1; TRBD1 matches 7 bases. Germline lookup yields CDR1 LGHNA and CDR2 YSLEER. Trimming removed 4 bases from V and 4 bases from J; junction bases left unmatched: 4. The CDR3 spans 14 residues. The CDR3 bases are TGCGCCAGCAGCCGAACGGGACAGTACAATGAGCAGTTCTTC. Protein product: CASSRTGQYNEQFF.

This clone came up once. This chain connects TRBV29-1 to TRBJ2-5; possibly TRBD1 for D (6 bases). Germline V gene sequence: CDR1 SQVTM, CDR2 ANQGSEA. CDR3 size: 15 residues. The ends were cut back, 1 base at V and 5 bases at J, with 17 bases in the middle. The CDR3 DNA sequence: TGCAGCGTTGAAGGGAACAGGGTTGGAGAGGAGACCCAGTACTTC. This encodes CSVEGNRVGEETQYF.

J is TRBJ2-1 and V is TRBV27; 9 bases fit TRBD1. The CDR3 loop spans 21 amino acids. Germline CDR1 reads MNHEY; CDR2 reads SMNVEV (reference sequence). V was clipped by 4 bases and J by 0 bases; unmatched bases: 19. The CDR3: CASSSNKNTGGFFLSYNEQFF. The CDR3 DNA is TGTGCCAGCAGTTCCAATAAGAATACAGGGGGCTTTTTCCTCTCCTACAATGAGCAGTTCTTC.

The chain carries TRBV27 and TRBJ2-7; 10 nucleotides agree with TRBD2. Germline V gene lookup returns CDR1 MNHEY and CDR2 SMNVEV (reference sequence). The CDR3 totals 14 residues. With 3 bases clipped from V and 1 base from J, the junction kept 0 bases outside the gene matches. CDR3 bases: TGTGCCAGCAGTTTTAGCGGGGGGTCCTACGAGCAGTACTTC. Translating gives CASSFSGGSYEQYF.

There are a few counts of this clone. The genes are TRBV7-6 and TRBJ2-1, with D possibly being TRBD1 (5 bases). CDR3 length: 15 residues. Germline V gene lookup returns CDR1 SGHVS and CDR2 FNYEAQ. Trimming took 4 bases from V and 3 from J, leaving 13 bases between them. The CDR3 spells CASSSAGPNYNEQFF. As DNA, the CDR3 is TGTGCCAGCAGCTCGGCAGGGCCGAACTACAATGAGCAGTTCTTC.

This chain uses TRBV6-5 with TRBJ1-1; 7 bases align to TRBD1. The CDR3 runs to 14 residues. Per germline, CDR1 MNHEY and CDR2 SVGAGI. The J segment lost 2 bases and the V segment lost 0 bases, leaving 0 bases of the junction unmatched. CDR3 sequence reads: CASSYSGGNTEAFF. In DNA form, the CDR3 reads TGTGCCAGCAGTTACTCAGGGGGCAACACTGAAGCTTTCTTT.

This clone has more than one count but fewer than ten. V and J are TRBV4-1 and TRBJ1-5, with D unclear. CDR3 length: 16 residues. Germline V gives CDR1 MGHRA, CDR2 YSYEKL. V was pared by 1 base and J by 2 bases, with 12 bases between. CDR3 protein: CASSQGRGWRNQPQHF. CDR3 bases: TGCGCCAGCAGCCAAGGCCGAGGGTGGCGCAATCAGCCCCAGCATTTT.

The DNA of the CDR3 is TGTGCCAGCAGCGTAGGGACAGGGACGAGGGAAAAACTGTTTTTT. It encodes CASSVGTGTREKLFF. The rearrangement joins TRBV9 to TRBJ1-4; 8 bases align to TRBD1. The CDR3 loop spans 15 amino acids. CDR1 SGDLS and CDR2 YYNGEE come from the germline V gene. V lost 0 bases to trimming and J lost 8 bases; unmatched junction nucleotides: 6.

The chain recombines TRBV4-2 with TRBJ2-2; no definite D call. Per the germline V gene, CDR1 is LGHNA and CDR2 is YNFKEQ. Trimming took off 6 bases at V and 0 bases at J, with 8 bases between the two ends. This CDR3 has 14 amino acids. CDR3 sequence (DNA): TGTGCCAGCAGGATGGGCCCGAACACCGGGGAGCTGTTTTTT. It encodes CASRMGPNTGELFF.

The chain uses TRBV4-1 and TRBJ1-1, with D maybe TRBD1 (6 bases). Trimming took off 0 bases at V and 2 bases at J, with 10 bases between the two ends. Germline loops: CDR1 MGHRA, CDR2 YSYEKL. The CDR3 length is 15 residues. In nucleotides, the CDR3 is TGCGCCAGCAGCCAAGAAGAGGGGGTAAACACTGAAGCTTTCTTT. It specifies CASSQEEGVNTEAFF.

Only one count was recorded for this clone. The genes are TRBV27 and TRBJ2-7; 9 bases align to TRBD1. Trimming cost V 5 bases and J 3 bases; bases outside gene matches: 8. The CDR3 is made up of 15 amino acids. CDR1 and CDR2 from the germline V gene are MNHEY and SMNVEV (reference sequence). The CDR3, as DNA: TGTGCCAGCAGTGCGACATACAGGGGGCTCTACGAGCAGTACTTC. Translating gives CASSATYRGLYEQYF.

This clone was observed a few times. V gene TRBV19 combines with J gene TRBJ1-1, with D tentatively TRBD1 (6 bases). Germline assignment: CDR1 LNHDA and CDR2 SQIVND (reference sequence). This CDR3 is 15 amino acids long. With 7 bases removed from V and 6 bases from J, the gap between germline ends came to 21 bases. CDR3 in amino acids: CASTTWGGEKAEAFF. The CDR3 DNA follows: TGTGCCAGTACTACGTGGGGGGGCGAGAAGGCTGAAGCTTTCTTT.

V gene TRBV27 combines with J gene TRBJ1-1; a possible D gene is TRBD1 (5 bases). The CDR3 totals 14 residues. The germline gives CDR1 MNHEY, CDR2 SMNVEV (reference sequence). The V and J ends lost 5 bases and 0 bases respectively, with 10 bases between them. The CDR3 region is CASSLTVMNTEAFF. The CDR3 DNA follows: TGTGCCAGCAGTCTGACAGTCATGAACACTGAAGCTTTCTTT.

This clone occurred a few times. This chain connects TRBV7-9 to TRBJ2-1; the D is unclear. The germline CDR1 and CDR2 sequences are SEHNR and FQNEAQ (reference sequence). The CDR3 has 14 amino acids. The ends were cut back, 3 bases at V and 0 bases at J, with 6 bases in the middle. CDR3 sequence (DNA): TGTGCCAGCAGCTTTCTGAGCTCCTACAATGAGCAGTTCTTC. Its protein product is CASSFLSSYNEQFF.